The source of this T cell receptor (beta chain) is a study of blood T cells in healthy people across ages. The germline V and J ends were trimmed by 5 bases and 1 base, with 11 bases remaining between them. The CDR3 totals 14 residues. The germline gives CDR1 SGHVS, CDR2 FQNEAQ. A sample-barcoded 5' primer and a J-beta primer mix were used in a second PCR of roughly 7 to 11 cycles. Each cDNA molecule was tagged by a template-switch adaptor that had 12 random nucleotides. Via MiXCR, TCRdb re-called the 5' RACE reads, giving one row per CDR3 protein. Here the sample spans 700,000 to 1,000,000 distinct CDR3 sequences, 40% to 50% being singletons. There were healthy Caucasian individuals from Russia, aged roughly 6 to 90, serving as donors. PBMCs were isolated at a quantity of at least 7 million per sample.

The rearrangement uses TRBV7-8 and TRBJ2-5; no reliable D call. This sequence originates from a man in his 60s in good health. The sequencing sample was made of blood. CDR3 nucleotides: TGTGCCAGCAGCCCCGGGTCCAGCCAAGAGACCCAGTACTTC. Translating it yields CASSPGSSQETQYF. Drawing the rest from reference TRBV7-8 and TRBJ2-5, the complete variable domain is GAGVSQSPRYKVAKRGQDVALRCDPISGHVSLFWYQQALGQGPEFLTYFQNEAQLDKSGLPSDRFFAERPEGSVSTLKIQRTQQEDSAVYLCASSPGSSQETQYFGPGTRLLVL.